Included here is one T cell receptor (beta chain) sequence, with context. The antigen is not known. This sample is drawn from a study of shared clonotypes between healthy human individuals. Trimming left V 3 bases short and J 6 bases short, with 14 bases between. There are 15 residues in the CDR3. Germline loops: CDR1 ENHRY, CDR2 SYGVKD. This was a deep-level run. Investigators spread the genomic DNA of each subset evenly over several immunoSEQ plates. The table came from immunoSEQ multiplex PCR; TCRdb's copy has only in-frame clones and leaves some out. In the table there are over 400,000 clones, about 84% of which are singletons. Study results and limitations: Few donors restricted represented genetic and exposure-history diversity.

The rearrangement links TRBV10-3 to TRBJ2-2; no firm D call. Sequenced input: PBMCs. This sequence originates from a woman between 40 and 55 years old in good health. Some clones in this sample may be carry-over from other donors' samples. In DNA, the CDR3 is TGTGCCATCAGTGAAAATAGAATCAGTTCCGGGGAGCTGTTTTTT. This encodes CAISENRISSGELFF.